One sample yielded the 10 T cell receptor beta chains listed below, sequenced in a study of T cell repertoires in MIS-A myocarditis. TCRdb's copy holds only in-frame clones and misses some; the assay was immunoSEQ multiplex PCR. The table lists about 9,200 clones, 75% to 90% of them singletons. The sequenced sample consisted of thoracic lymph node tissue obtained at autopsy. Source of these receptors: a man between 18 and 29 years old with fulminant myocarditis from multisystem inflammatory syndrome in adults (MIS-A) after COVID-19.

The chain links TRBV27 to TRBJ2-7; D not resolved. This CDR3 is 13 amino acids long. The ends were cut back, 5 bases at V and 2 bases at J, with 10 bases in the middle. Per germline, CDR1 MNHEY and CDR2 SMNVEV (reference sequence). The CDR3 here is CASSDGLPYEQYF. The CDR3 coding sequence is TGTGCCAGCAGTGACGGTCTCCCCTACGAGCAGTACTTC.

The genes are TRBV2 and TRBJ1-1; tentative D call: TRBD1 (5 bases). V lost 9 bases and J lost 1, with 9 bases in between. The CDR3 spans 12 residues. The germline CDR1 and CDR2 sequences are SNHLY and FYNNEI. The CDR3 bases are TGTGCCAGAGGGACGGCGAACACTGAAGCTTTCTTT. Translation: CARGTANTEAFF.

In DNA form, the CDR3 reads TGTGCCAGCCGGAGGGCAACAGGGAGAGCTGGAAACACCATATATTTT. It codes for CASRRATGRAGNTIYF. J is TRBJ1-3 and V is TRBV4-2, with D possibly matching TRBD1 (6 bases). In germline, CDR1 is LGHNA, CDR2 YNFKEQ. This CDR3 region has 16 residues. Trimming took 8 bases from V and 2 from J, leaving 19 bases between them.

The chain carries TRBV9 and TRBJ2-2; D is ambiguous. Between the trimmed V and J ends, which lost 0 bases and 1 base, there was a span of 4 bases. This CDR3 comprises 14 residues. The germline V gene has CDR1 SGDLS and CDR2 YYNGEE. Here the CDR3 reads CASSVVGNTGELFF. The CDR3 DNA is TGTGCCAGCAGCGTAGTTGGGAACACCGGGGAGCTGTTTTTT. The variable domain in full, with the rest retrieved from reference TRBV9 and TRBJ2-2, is DSGVTQTPKHLITATGQRVTLRCSPRSGDLSVYWYQQSLDQGLQFLIQYYNGEERAKGNILERFSAQQFPDLHSELNLSSLELGDSALYFCASSVVGNTGELFFGEGSRLTVL.

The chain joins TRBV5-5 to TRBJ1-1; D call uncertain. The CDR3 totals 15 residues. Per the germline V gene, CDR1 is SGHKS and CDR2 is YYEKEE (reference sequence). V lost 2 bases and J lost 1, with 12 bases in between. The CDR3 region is CASSFRSAGNTEAFF. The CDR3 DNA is TGTGCCAGCAGCTTTCGATCGGCGGGGAACACTGAAGCTTTCTTT.

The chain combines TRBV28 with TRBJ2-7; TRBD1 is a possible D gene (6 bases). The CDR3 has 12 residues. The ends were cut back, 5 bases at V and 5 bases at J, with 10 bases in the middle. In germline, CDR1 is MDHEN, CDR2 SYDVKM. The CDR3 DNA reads TGTGCCAGCAGTCCACAGGGAAACGAGCAGTACTTC. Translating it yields CASSPQGNEQYF.

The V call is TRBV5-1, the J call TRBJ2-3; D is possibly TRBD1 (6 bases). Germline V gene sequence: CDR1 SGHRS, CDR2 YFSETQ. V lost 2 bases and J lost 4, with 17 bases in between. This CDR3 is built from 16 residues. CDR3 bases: TGCGCCAGCAGCTTAACCGGGACATTAAAGCCAGATACGCAGTATTTT. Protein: CASSLTGTLKPDTQYF.

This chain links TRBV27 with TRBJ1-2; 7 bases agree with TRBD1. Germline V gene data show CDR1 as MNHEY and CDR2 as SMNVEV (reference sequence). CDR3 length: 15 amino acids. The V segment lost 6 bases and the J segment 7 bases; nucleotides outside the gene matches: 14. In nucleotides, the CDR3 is TGTGCCAGCAGGGCTGGGACAGATCGCCTACGTGGCTACACCTTC. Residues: CASRAGTDRLRGYTF.

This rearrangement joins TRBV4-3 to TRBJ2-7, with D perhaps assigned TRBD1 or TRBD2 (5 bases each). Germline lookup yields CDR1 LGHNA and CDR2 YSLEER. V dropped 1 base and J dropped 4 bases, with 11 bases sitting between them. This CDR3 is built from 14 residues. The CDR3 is CASSQVVWGYEQYF. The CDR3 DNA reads TGCGCCAGCAGCCAAGTTGTGTGGGGGTACGAGCAGTACTTC.

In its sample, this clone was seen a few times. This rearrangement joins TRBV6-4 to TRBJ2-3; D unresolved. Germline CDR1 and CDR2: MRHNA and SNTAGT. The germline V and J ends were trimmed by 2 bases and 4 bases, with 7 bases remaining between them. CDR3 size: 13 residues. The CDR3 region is CASSDGVADTQYF. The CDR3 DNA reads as TGTGCCAGCAGTGACGGGGTGGCAGATACGCAGTATTTT.